One sample yielded the 18 T cell receptor beta chains listed below, sequenced in a study of T cell responses to AZD1222 COVID-19 vaccine. Here immunoSEQ multiplex PCR was the method, and the copy in TCRdb shows in-frame clones only, minus some. Among around 140,000 clones listed, around 86% were seen once. The sample in question was peripheral blood, obtained on day 0 of AZD1222 vaccination. The receptors were sampled from an adult in good health.

The chain couples TRBV3-1 (or the pseudogene TRBV3-2) to TRBJ2-5, with 11 bases lining up with TRBD1. The J segment lost 5 bases and the V segment lost 4 bases, leaving 6 bases of the junction unmatched. The V gene's germline CDR1 is LGHDT and CDR2 YNNKEL (reference sequence). This CDR3 region has 15 residues. Here the CDR3 reads CASSRWTGGLETQYF. CDR3 sequence (DNA): TGTGCCAGCAGCCGATGGACAGGGGGCCTGGAGACCCAGTACTTC.

The chain recombines TRBV18 with TRBJ2-6; D possibly corresponds to TRBD1 (6 bases). Per germline, CDR1 KGHSH and CDR2 LQKENI. CDR3 length: 18 residues. V lost 2 bases to trimming and J lost 0 bases, with 14 bases between them. CDR3 coding DNA: TGTGCCAGCTCACCAAACCAGGGACAACACTCTGGGGCCAACGTCCTGACTTTC. Its protein is CASSPNQGQHSGANVLTF.

This sequence joins TRBV5-5 and TRBJ1-1; 9 bases line up with TRBD1. Germline V lookup: CDR1 SGHKS, CDR2 YYEKEE (reference sequence). With V trimmed by 1 base and J by 2 bases, 9 bases remained unmatched. The CDR3 runs to 17 residues. In DNA, the CDR3 is TGTGCCAGCAGCTTGTATAATAACAGGGGGCCTAACACTGAAGCTTTCTTT. Its protein product is CASSLYNNRGPNTEAFF.

The rearrangement joins TRBV10-3 to TRBJ2-1; 7 bases align to TRBD1. V gave up 2 bases and J gave up 5 bases; unmatched junction bases: 6. Germline V gene sequence: CDR1 ENHRY, CDR2 SYGVKD. The CDR3 spans 15 residues. The CDR3 is CAISEKGQRNNEQFF. CDR3 nucleotides: TGTGCCATCAGTGAGAAGGGACAGAGAAACAATGAGCAGTTCTTC.

The gene calls are TRBV5-8 and TRBJ1-2, with D possibly matching TRBD1 (6 bases). The V gene's germline CDR1 is SGHTS and CDR2 YDEGEE. Trimming pared 2 bases from V and 4 bases from J, leaving 15 bases between. This CDR3 comprises 15 residues. CDR3 in DNA: TGTGCCAGCAGCTTCTTCTCGGCGACAGGCTATGGCTACACCTTC. Protein sequence: CASSFFSATGYGYTF.

The genes are TRBV18 and TRBJ1-5; 8 nucleotides align to TRBD1. In germline, CDR1 is KGHSH, CDR2 LQKENI. The CDR3 has 16 residues. V lost 5 bases and J lost 6; bases outside the gene matches: 12. CDR3 sequence: CASSAGTGDLGQPQHF. The DNA for the CDR3 is TGTGCCAGCTCAGCCGGGACAGGAGATCTCGGTCAGCCCCAGCATTTT. The full variable domain, rest sourced from reference TRBV18 and TRBJ1-5, is NAGVMQNPRHLVRRRGQEARLRCSPMKGHSHVYWYRQLPEEGLKFMVYLQKENIIDESGMPKERFSAEFPKEGPSILRIQQVVRGDSAAYFCASSAGTGDLGQPQHFGDGTRLSIL.

The table lists this clone with a count of one. The genes are TRBV27 and TRBJ2-5, with D perhaps TRBD2 (5 bases). CDR3 length: 15 amino acids. Germline CDR1 is MNHEY and CDR2 is SMNVEV (reference sequence). V was pared by 3 bases and J by 3 bases, with 14 bases between. This CDR3 is CASSFSSLREETQYF. The CDR3 nucleotides read TGTGCCAGCAGTTTCTCTAGTCTGCGGGAAGAGACCCAGTACTTC.

The CDR3 DNA reads TGCGCCAGCAATCCGACTAGCGGGGGGGCCAGTACCGGGGAGCTGTTTTTT. It translates to CASNPTSGGASTGELFF. This chain joins TRBV10-2 and TRBJ2-2; 14 bases are shared with TRBD2. V shed 7 bases, J shed 5 bases, and the junction held 9 bases outside the gene matches. This CDR3 has 17 residues. Germline-derived CDR1 and CDR2 are WSHSY and SAAADI.

To note about this clone: Other DNA variants within this sample encode the same CDR3. The chain joins TRBV19 to TRBJ1-1, with 7 bases identical to TRBD1. This CDR3 comprises 14 residues. Germline V gene data show CDR1 as LNHDA and CDR2 as SQIVND (reference sequence). With 3 bases clipped from V and 1 base from J, the junction kept 2 bases outside the gene matches. CDR3 in amino acids: CASSIRTGNTEAFF. The CDR3 coding sequence is TGTGCCAGTAGTATCCGGACAGGGAACACTGAAGCTTTCTTT.

The J gene is TRBJ2-2, the V gene TRBV6-6, with D unresolved. Deletions cut 7 bases from V and 3 bases from J, with 12 bases between. CDR1 is MNHNY, CDR2 SVGAGI, per germline (reference sequence). This CDR3 comprises 14 residues. The CDR3 DNA reads as TGTGCCAGCACTTCCCCTCGGGACACCGGGGAGCTGTTTTTT. It codes for CASTSPRDTGELFF.

The chain couples TRBV5-1 to TRBJ1-2; possibly TRBD1 for D (6 bases). This CDR3 spans 15 amino acids. With 0 bases removed from V and 8 bases from J, the gap between germline ends came to 17 bases. Germline V gene sequence: CDR1 SGHRS, CDR2 YFSETQ. The CDR3 nucleotides read TGCGCCAGCAGCTTGGACCAGGGGTTGCTGTGGGGCTACACCTTC. Encoded protein: CASSLDQGLLWGYTF.

The chain carries TRBV7-9 and TRBJ1-3; the D is unclear. The germline CDR1 and CDR2 sequences are SEHNR and FQNEAQ (reference sequence). V was shortened by 5 bases and J by 0 bases, with 11 bases between the two germline ends. This CDR3 has 15 amino acids. CDR3 in amino acids: CASSLGRSSGNTIYF. CDR3 nucleotides: TGTGCCAGCAGCCTCGGACGGAGCTCTGGAAACACCATATATTTT.

CDR3 loop: CASSLARGDSSGNTIYF. The CDR3 nucleotides are TGTGCCAGCAGCTTAGCCCGCGGTGACAGCTCTGGAAACACCATATATTTT. The J gene is TRBJ1-3, the V gene TRBV7-8, with D tentatively TRBD1 (5 bases). CDR3 length: 17 amino acids. CDR1 and CDR2 from the germline V gene are SGHVS and FQNEAQ. The V end lost 0 bases, the J end lost 0 bases, and 12 bases lay between the germline ends.

The chain combines TRBV30 with TRBJ2-7; 9 nucleotides line up with TRBD2. The V gene end was trimmed by 5 bases and the J gene end by 4 bases; junction bases not matched to a gene: 9. The CDR3 is made up of 14 amino acids. From germline, CDR1 is GTSNPN and CDR2 SVGIG (reference sequence). The CDR3 DNA reads TGTGCCTGGGTTCAAGGACTAGCGACATACGAGCAGTACTTC. This translates into CAWVQGLATYEQYF.

This clone was picked up a small number of times. The chain has TRBV7-2 and TRBJ2-5; 8 bases fit TRBD2. Losses at the gene ends were 6 bases for V and 5 bases for J; bases not matched to a gene: 5. From germline, CDR1 is SGHTA and CDR2 FQGNSA. The CDR3 sequence is 13 residues long. CDR3 nucleotides: TGTGCCAGCAGGACTAGCGCGGGGGAGACCCAGTACTTC. It translates to CASRTSAGETQYF.

The chain is built from TRBV18 and TRBJ2-1; unclear D gene. CDR3 length equals 17 residues. CDR1 KGHSH and CDR2 LQKENI come from the germline V gene. V was trimmed by 0 bases and J by 3 bases, leaving 15 bases between them. The CDR3 region is CASSPPRSHPFYNEQFF. The CDR3 DNA follows: TGTGCCAGCTCACCACCGAGGAGCCACCCTTTCTACAATGAGCAGTTCTTC.

The chain links TRBV4-1 to TRBJ2-2; perhaps TRBD1 as D (6 bases). The germline gives CDR1 MGHRA, CDR2 YSYEKL. V lost 4 bases and J lost 4, with 10 bases in between. This CDR3 is built from 14 residues. CDR3 sequence: CASSRVTGTGELFF. The CDR3 nucleotides read TGCGCCAGCAGCCGAGTGACAGGCACCGGGGAGCTGTTTTTT.

This chain joins TRBV5-4 and TRBJ1-2; D is possibly TRBD1 (5 bases). The length of the CDR3 is 15 residues. From germline, CDR1 is SGHNT and CDR2 YYREEE (reference sequence). The V end was cut by 4 bases, the J end by 0 bases, with 13 bases between. The DNA for the CDR3 is TGTGCCAGCAGCCCCTCAGGGTGGACTAACTATGGCTACACCTTC. Amino acids: CASSPSGWTNYGYTF. Drawing the rest from reference TRBV5-4 and TRBJ1-2, the complete variable domain is ETGVTQSPTHLIKTRGQQVTLRCSSQSGHNTVSWYQQALGQGPQFIFQYYREEENGRGNFPPRFSGLQFPNYSSELNVNALELDDSALYLCASSPSGWTNYGYTFGSGTRLTVV.